The clone carrying this T cell receptor (beta chain) was counted at least ten times. The record originates from a study of blood T cell repertoires in COVID-19. Germline values: CDR1 SQVTM, CDR2 ANQGSEA. J was trimmed by 2 bases and V by 1 base; bases with no gene match: 12. The CDR3 is 18 residues long. Sequencing used immunoSEQ multiplex PCR; TCRdb keeps in-frame clones, though not all of them. The table has about 160,000 clones, approximately 82% seen once. Specimen: peripheral blood. This sequence originates from a woman of 80 years or more with acute or convalescent COVID-19. The chain has TRBV29-1 and TRBJ2-7; 12 nucleotides match TRBD2. For the CDR3, the DNA is TGCAGCGTTGAAGCTCGTGGACTAGCGGGGAGTGGACCCTACGAGCAGTACTTC. This translates into CSVEARGLAGSGPYEQYF.